A selection of T cell receptor beta chains follows, all from one sample in a study of OX40 agonist ivuxolimab in advanced cancers. Method: immunoSEQ multiplex PCR; TCRdb's copy keeps in-frame clones and lacks some. The sample contains 20,000 to 25,000 clones, roughly 80% of which appear only once. The sample consisted of CD4+ or CD8+ T cells sorted from blood, taken in a trial of the OX40 agonist ivuxolimab. The receptors here all came from an adult with an advanced solid tumor such as melanoma, head and neck, liver or kidney cancer. Each CDR3 is given with its conserved first and last residue. Fields, in order: clone size, V gene, D gene, J gene, CDR3 protein, CDR3 DNA. D genes are given only for firm matches. Some rows have no size entry. The others give once, few or many, or a class for an expanded clone.

clone size: .
V gene: TRBV2
D gene: .
J gene: TRBJ2-7
CDR3 protein: CASLGAGQYF
CDR3 DNA: TGTGCCAGTCTAGGTGCGGGGCAGTACTTC

clone size: .
V gene: TRBV7-3
D gene: .
J gene: TRBJ2-7
CDR3 protein: CASRDPGLAYEQYF
CDR3 DNA: TGTGCCAGCAGGGACCCGGGCCTCGCCTACGAGCAGTACTTC

clone size: .
V gene: TRBV7-9
D gene: TRBD1
J gene: TRBJ1-4
CDR3 protein: CASSPHPDRAQKGEEKLFF
CDR3 DNA: TGTGCCAGCAGCCCACATCCGGACAGGGCACAAAAAGGGGAAGAAAAACTGTTTTTT

clone size: .
V gene: TRBV4-1
D gene: TRBD2
J gene: TRBJ2-1
CDR3 protein: CASSRLAGGDNEQFF
CDR3 DNA: TGCGCCAGCAGCAGACTAGCGGGGGGGGATAATGAGCAGTTCTTC

clone size: .
V gene: TRBV2
D gene: TRBD2
J gene: TRBJ2-5
CDR3 protein: CASSLSGGAGETQYF
CDR3 DNA: TGTGCCAGCAGTCTCAGCGGGGGGGCCGGGGAGACCCAGTACTTC

clone size: .
V gene: TRBV29-1
D gene: .
J gene: TRBJ2-1
CDR3 protein: CSAPDGTSVYNEQFF
CDR3 DNA: TGCAGCGCGCCCGACGGGACTTCTGTCTACAATGAGCAGTTCTTC

clone size: .
V gene: TRBV4-3
D gene: .
J gene: TRBJ1-5
CDR3 protein: CASSLGPNNQPQHF
CDR3 DNA: TGCGCCAGCAGCCTAGGACCCAACAATCAGCCCCAGCATTTT

clone size: .
V gene: TRBV27
D gene: .
J gene: TRBJ1-5
CDR3 protein: CASSYIGNQPQHF
CDR3 DNA: TGTGCCAGCAGCTATATAGGGAATCAGCCCCAGCATTTT

clone size: .
V gene: TRBV5-6
D gene: .
J gene: TRBJ1-5
CDR3 protein: CASSFGGGQPQHF
CDR3 DNA: TGTGCCAGCAGCTTTGGGGGCGGCCAGCCCCAGCATTTT

clone size: .
V gene: TRBV29-1
D gene: TRBD1
J gene: TRBJ2-1
CDR3 protein: CSVEGGRGPSYNEQFF
CDR3 DNA: TGCAGCGTTGAAGGGGGCAGGGGGCCCTCCTACAATGAGCAGTTCTTC

clone size: .
V gene: TRBV5-6
D gene: .
J gene: TRBJ2-3
CDR3 protein: CASSPPPGREAGTDTQYF
CDR3 DNA: TGTGCCAGCAGCCCCCCACCAGGGCGGGAAGCCGGCACAGATACGCAGTATTTT

clone size: .
V gene: TRBV5-4
D gene: TRBD1
J gene: TRBJ1-6
CDR3 protein: CACYQGESNSPLHF
CDR3 DNA: TGTGCCTGTTATCAGGGGGAGAGTAATTCACCCCTCCACTTT

clone size: once
V gene: TRBV15
D gene: TRBD1
J gene: TRBJ2-1
CDR3 protein: CATSRDRGLTEGSEQFF
CDR3 DNA: TGTGCCACCAGCAGAGATAGGGGGCTGACAGAGGGGAGTGAGCAGTTCTTC

clone size: .
V gene: TRBV14
D gene: TRBD1
J gene: TRBJ2-7
CDR3 protein: CASSQYQGASTYEQYF
CDR3 DNA: TGTGCCAGCAGCCAGTACCAGGGGGCCTCAACCTACGAGCAGTACTTC

clone size: .
V gene: TRBV11-2
D gene: TRBD1
J gene: TRBJ1-2
CDR3 protein: CASSYQTGLGYGYTF
CDR3 DNA: TGTGCCAGCAGCTACCAGACAGGGTTGGGCTATGGCTACACCTTC

clone size: once
V gene: TRBV4-3
D gene: .
J gene: TRBJ2-7
CDR3 protein: CASSQDGDRGQQYF
CDR3 DNA: TGCGCCAGCAGCCAAGACGGTGACCGGGGGCAGCAGTACTTC

clone size: .
V gene: TRBV2
D gene: .
J gene: TRBJ1-5
CDR3 protein: CASSEWGAYSNQPQHF
CDR3 DNA: TGTGCCAGCAGTGAATGGGGGGCTTATAGCAATCAGCCCCAGCATTTT

clone size: .
V gene: TRBV9
D gene: .
J gene: TRBJ1-5
CDR3 protein: CASSVEGGNQPQHF
CDR3 DNA: TGTGCCAGCAGCGTAGAGGGAGGCAATCAGCCCCAGCATTTT

clone size: .
V gene: TRBV4-3
D gene: TRBD2
J gene: TRBJ2-1
CDR3 protein: CASSPDRAGGPSEQFF
CDR3 DNA: TGCGCCAGCAGCCCCGATCGGGCGGGAGGGCCAAGTGAGCAGTTCTTC

clone size: .
V gene: TRBV29-1
D gene: .
J gene: TRBJ2-7
CDR3 protein: CSVEVGSYEQYF
CDR3 DNA: TGCAGCGTTGAAGTAGGTAGTTACGAGCAGTACTTC

clone size: .
V gene: TRBV19
D gene: .
J gene: TRBJ1-5
CDR3 protein: CASSIDAGGGSNQPQHF
CDR3 DNA: TGTGCCAGTAGTATAGACGCCGGGGGAGGGAGCAATCAGCCCCAGCATTTT

clone size: .
V gene: TRBV2
D gene: .
J gene: TRBJ2-1
CDR3 protein: CASPIREGAYEQFF
CDR3 DNA: TGTGCCAGCCCGATAAGGGAGGGGGCGTATGAGCAGTTCTTC

clone size: .
V gene: TRBV25-1
D gene: .
J gene: TRBJ2-1
CDR3 protein: CASSESMSSYNEQFF
CDR3 DNA: TGTGCCAGCAGTGAATCAATGAGCTCCTACAATGAGCAGTTCTTC

clone size: .
V gene: TRBV19
D gene: TRBD1
J gene: TRBJ1-5
CDR3 protein: CASNFWDRGLQPQHF
CDR3 DNA: TGTGCCAGTAACTTCTGGGACAGGGGGCTTCAGCCCCAGCATTTT

clone size: .
V gene: TRBV11-1
D gene: TRBD2
J gene: TRBJ2-7
CDR3 protein: CASSARGNTYEQYF
CDR3 DNA: TGTGCCAGCAGCGCGCGGGGGAATACCTACGAGCAGTACTTC

clone size: .
V gene: TRBV2
D gene: TRBD1
J gene: TRBJ2-7
CDR3 protein: CASRDRWEQYF
CDR3 DNA: TGTGCCAGCAGGGACAGGTGGGAGCAGTACTTC

clone size: .
V gene: TRBV7-8
D gene: .
J gene: TRBJ2-2
CDR3 protein: CASSVPKKGVVGRSPGELFF
CDR3 DNA: TGTGCCAGCAGCGTCCCGAAGAAGGGGGTGGTTGGACGCTCCCCCGGGGAGCTGTTTTTT

clone size: few
V gene: TRBV4-3
D gene: .
J gene: TRBJ2-7
CDR3 protein: CASSQDRGTTSEQYF
CDR3 DNA: TGCGCCAGCAGCCAAGATAGGGGGACAACTTCCGAGCAGTACTTC

clone size: .
V gene: TRBV13
D gene: TRBD1
J gene: TRBJ2-7
CDR3 protein: CASSHRGVSSYEQYF
CDR3 DNA: TGTGCCAGCAGCCACAGGGGAGTGAGCTCCTACGAGCAGTACTTC

clone size: .
V gene: TRBV28
D gene: .
J gene: TRBJ2-7
CDR3 protein: CASSLGGGSLEQYF
CDR3 DNA: TGTGCCAGCAGTTTAGGGGGAGGATCTTTGGAGCAGTACTTC

clone size: few
V gene: TRBV4-1
D gene: TRBD1
J gene: TRBJ1-1
CDR3 protein: CASSQLGQGNTEAFF
CDR3 DNA: TGCGCCAGCAGCCAACTGGGACAGGGTAACACTGAAGCTTTCTTT

clone size: .
V gene: TRBV15
D gene: .
J gene: TRBJ2-2
CDR3 protein: CATSGTGTANTGELFF
CDR3 DNA: TGTGCCACCAGCGGGACCGGGACGGCGAACACCGGGGAGCTGTTTTTT

clone size: .
V gene: TRBV7-3
D gene: .
J gene: TRBJ2-2
CDR3 protein: CASSPTPVFNTGELFF
CDR3 DNA: TGTGCCAGCAGTCCAACACCGGTTTTCAACACCGGGGAGCTGTTTTTT

clone size: few
V gene: TRBV2
D gene: TRBD1
J gene: TRBJ1-2
CDR3 protein: CASSDPRGNYGYTF
CDR3 DNA: TGTGCCAGCAGTGACCCCAGGGGGAACTATGGCTACACCTTC

clone size: .
V gene: TRBV5-4
D gene: .
J gene: TRBJ2-3
CDR3 protein: CASSSLAERTDTQYF
CDR3 DNA: TGTGCCAGCAGCTCGTTAGCGGAGCGCACAGATACGCAGTATTTT

clone size: .
V gene: TRBV28
D gene: .
J gene: TRBJ2-7
CDR3 protein: CASSYDGYEQYF
CDR3 DNA: TGTGCCAGCAGCTACGACGGCTACGAGCAGTACTTC

clone size: .
V gene: TRBV9
D gene: TRBD1
J gene: TRBJ1-2
CDR3 protein: CASSEGGEGQVYGYTF
CDR3 DNA: TGTGCCAGCAGCGAGGGGGGAGAGGGACAGGTTTATGGCTACACCTTC